The present T cell receptor (beta chain) was sequenced within a study of early T cells in non-severe SARS-CoV-2 infection. Overall study: Chains were unpaired, as sequencing was done on bulk RNA from unsorted whole blood. Overall study results and limits: Private and CD4 specificities were missed by VDJdb matching, skewed to anti-spike CD8.

Regarding this clonotype: The antigen is not known.

Researchers tagged individual cDNA molecules with unique molecular identifiers. TCRdb re-derived calls from the 5' RACE reads in MiXCR, one entry per CDR3 protein. The sample includes 56,000 or so distinct CDR3 sequences, roughly 8.2% of them seen just once. V was trimmed by 6 bases and J by 2 bases, leaving 6 bases between them. The germline CDR1 and CDR2 sequences are SNHLY and FYNNEI. CDR3 length equals 12 residues. The specimen sequenced was whole blood. The chain recombines TRBV2 with TRBJ2-3; D remains ambiguous. The clonotype originates from an adult who was a healthcare worker with PCR-confirmed SARS-CoV-2 infection or an uninfected control (not recorded which). The CDR3 sequence: CASSAITDTQYF. The CDR3 coding sequence is TGTGCCAGCAGCGCCATCACAGATACGCAGTATTTT.